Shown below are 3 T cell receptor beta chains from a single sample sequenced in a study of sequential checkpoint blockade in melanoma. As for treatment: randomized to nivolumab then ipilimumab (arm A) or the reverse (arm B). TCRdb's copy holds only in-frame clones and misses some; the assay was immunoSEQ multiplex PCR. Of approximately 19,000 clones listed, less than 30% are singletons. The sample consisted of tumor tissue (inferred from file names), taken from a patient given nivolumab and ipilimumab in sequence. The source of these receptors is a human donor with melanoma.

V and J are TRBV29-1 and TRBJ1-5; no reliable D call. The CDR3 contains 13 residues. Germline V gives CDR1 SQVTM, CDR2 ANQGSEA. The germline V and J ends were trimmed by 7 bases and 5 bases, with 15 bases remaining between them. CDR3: CSAVVQRDQPQHF. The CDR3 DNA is TGCAGCGCCGTCGTACAGAGGGATCAGCCCCAGCATTTT.

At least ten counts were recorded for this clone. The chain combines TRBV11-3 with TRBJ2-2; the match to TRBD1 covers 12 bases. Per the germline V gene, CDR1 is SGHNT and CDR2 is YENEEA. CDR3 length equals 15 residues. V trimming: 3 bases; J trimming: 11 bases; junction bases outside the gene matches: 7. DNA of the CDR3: TGTGCCAGCAGCTTGACTGGGACAGGGGGCAGTGAGCTGTTTTTT. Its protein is CASSLTGTGGSELFF.

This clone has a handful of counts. The CDR3 is CASSRLAGAGELFF. CDR3 nucleotides: TGTGCCAGCAGCCGACTAGCGGGAGCCGGGGAGCTGTTTTTT. This chain connects TRBV11-3 to TRBJ2-2, with 12 bases fitting TRBD2. Trimming took 5 bases from V and 6 from J; bases not matched to a gene: 1. Germline loops: CDR1 SGHNT, CDR2 YENEEA. This CDR3 contains 14 residues.